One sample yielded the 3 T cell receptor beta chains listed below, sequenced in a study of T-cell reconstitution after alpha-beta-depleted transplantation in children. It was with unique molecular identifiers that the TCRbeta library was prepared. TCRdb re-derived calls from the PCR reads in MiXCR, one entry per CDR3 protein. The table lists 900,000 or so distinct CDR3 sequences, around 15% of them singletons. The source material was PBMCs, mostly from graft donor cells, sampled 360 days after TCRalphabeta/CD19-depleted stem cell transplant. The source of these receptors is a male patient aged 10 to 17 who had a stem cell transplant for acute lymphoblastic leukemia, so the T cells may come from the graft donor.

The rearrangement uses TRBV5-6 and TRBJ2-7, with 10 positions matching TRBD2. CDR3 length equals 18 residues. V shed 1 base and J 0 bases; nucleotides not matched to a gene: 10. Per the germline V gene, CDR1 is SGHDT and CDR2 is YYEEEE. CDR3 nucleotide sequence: TGTGCCAGCAGCTTGTTTAGCGGGAGGTTCTTCAGCTCCTACGAGCAGTACTTC. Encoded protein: CASSLFSGRFFSSYEQYF. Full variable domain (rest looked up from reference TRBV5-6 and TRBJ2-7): DAGVTQSPTHLIKTRGQQVTLRCSPKSGHDTVSWYQQALGQGPQFIFQYYEEEERQRGNFPDRFSGHQFPNYSSELNVNALLLGDSALYLCASSLFSGRFFSSYEQYFGPGTRLTVT.

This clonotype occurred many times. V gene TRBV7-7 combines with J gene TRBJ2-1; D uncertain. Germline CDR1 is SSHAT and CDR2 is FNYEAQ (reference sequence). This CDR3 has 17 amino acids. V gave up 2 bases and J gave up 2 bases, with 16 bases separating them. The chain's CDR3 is CASSLLGPTSAYNEQFF. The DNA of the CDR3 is TGTGCCAGCAGCTTACTTGGACCCACTTCCGCCTACAATGAGCAGTTCTTC.

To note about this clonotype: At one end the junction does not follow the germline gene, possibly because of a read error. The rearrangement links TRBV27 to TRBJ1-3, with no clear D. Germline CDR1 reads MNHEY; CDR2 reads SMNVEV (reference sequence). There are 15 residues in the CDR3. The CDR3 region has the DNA TGTGCCAGCAGTTTATCTCGCGGCTTCGGAAGCACCATATATTTT. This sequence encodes CASSLSRGFGSTIYF.